The next 31 T cell receptor beta chains were all read from a single sample in a study of PD-1 blockade in mismatch repair-deficient tumors. Method: immunoSEQ multiplex PCR; TCRdb's copy keeps in-frame clones and lacks some. The repertoire holds some 110,000 clones, with roughly 80% as singletons. This specimen was peripheral blood, taken about 60 weeks after starting pembrolizumab. These receptors all stem from an adult with mismatch repair-deficient cancer.

This clone was detected a few times. The J gene is TRBJ1-5, the V gene TRBV10-3; D call uncertain. CDR1 ENHRY and CDR2 SYGVKD come from the germline V gene. The CDR3 spans 13 residues. V dropped 0 bases and J dropped 5 bases, with 5 bases sitting between them. CDR3 nucleotides: TGTGCCATCAGTGAGTCCTGGGATCAGCCCCAGCATTTT. The encoded protein is CAISESWDQPQHF.

The rearrangement joins TRBV29-1 to TRBJ2-7, with D perhaps matching TRBD1 or TRBD2 (5 bases each). The CDR3 is 12 residues long. Germline assignment: CDR1 SQVTM and CDR2 ANQGSEA. V was shortened by 1 base and J by 5 bases, with 9 bases between the two germline ends. CDR3 sequence (DNA): TGCAGCGTTGAAGTGGGGACCCACGAGCAGTACTTC. It translates to CSVEVGTHEQYF.

In nucleotides, the CDR3 is TGTGCCAGCAGCCAAGCAGATACGCAGTATTTT. It translates to CASSQADTQYF. The chain joins TRBV11-3 to TRBJ2-3, with no clear D. Germline loops: CDR1 SGHNT, CDR2 YENEEA. V was trimmed by 5 bases and J by 4 bases, leaving 4 bases between them. CDR3 length: 11 amino acids.

The chain carries TRBV7-8 and TRBJ2-5, with TRBD2 matching 9 bases. V was clipped by 1 base and J by 5 bases; unmatched bases: 5. The length of the CDR3 is 15 residues. Germline-derived CDR1 and CDR2 are SGHVS and FQNEAQ. In DNA form, the CDR3 reads TGTGCCAGCAGCTTAGTTAGCGGGGGCACTGAGACCCAGTACTTC. This sequence encodes CASSLVSGGTETQYF. The whole variable domain, filled in from reference TRBV7-8 and TRBJ2-5, reads GAGVSQSPRYKVAKRGQDVALRCDPISGHVSLFWYQQALGQGPEFLTYFQNEAQLDKSGLPSDRFFAERPEGSVSTLKIQRTQQEDSAVYLCASSLVSGGTETQYFGPGTRLLVL.

The chain combines TRBV6-6 with TRBJ1-1, with a tentative D call TRBD1 (6 bases). The germline V gene encodes CDR1 MNHNY and CDR2 SVGAGI (reference sequence). The CDR3 has 13 amino acids. Between the trimmed V and J ends, which lost 6 bases and 6 bases, there was a span of 14 bases. In DNA form, the CDR3 reads TGTGCCAGCAGCAGGGGACCCGGCCCTGAAGCTTTCTTT. Encoded protein: CASSRGPGPEAFF.

This sequence joins TRBV2 and TRBJ2-7, with D perhaps matching TRBD2 (7 bases). Germline CDR1 reads SNHLY; CDR2 reads FYNNEI. The CDR3 has 14 amino acids. The V gene lost 7 bases and the J gene lost 4 bases, with 17 bases spanning the gap. This CDR3 is CASTPRSGTYEQYF. In DNA form, the CDR3 reads TGTGCCAGCACCCCCCGAAGCGGGACATACGAGCAGTACTTC.

The chain is built from TRBV11-2 and TRBJ2-7; 9 nucleotides agree with TRBD2. Germline CDR1 SGHAT, CDR2 FQNNGV. The V and J ends lost 5 bases and 6 bases, in that order; junction bases with no gene match: 8. This CDR3 comprises 14 residues. As DNA, the CDR3 is TGTGCCAGCAGCAAGGGACTAGCCCCCCCCGAGCAGTACTTC. Its translation is CASSKGLAPPEQYF. The full variable domain, completed using reference TRBV11-2 and TRBJ2-7, is EAGVAQSPRYKIIEKRQSVAFWCNPISGHATLYWYQQILGQGPKLLIQFQNNGVVDDSQLPKDRFSAERLKGVDSTLKIQPAKLEDSAVYLCASSKGLAPPEQYFGPGTRLTVT.

The CDR3 sequence: CASRRGETGHHEQYF. In nucleotides, the CDR3 is TGTGCCAGCAGGAGGGGGGAGACAGGGCACCACGAGCAGTACTTC. The genes are TRBV6-1 and TRBJ2-7, with D maybe TRBD1 (7 bases). Trimming pared 6 bases from V and 5 bases from J, leaving 20 bases between. The CDR3 length is 15 residues. Germline V gene sequence: CDR1 MNHNS, CDR2 SASEGT.

The chain has TRBV6-1 and TRBJ1-2; D unclear. The ends were cut back, 6 bases at V and 5 bases at J, with 7 bases in the middle. The germline gives CDR1 MNHNS, CDR2 SASEGT. The CDR3 runs 11 residues. The CDR3, as DNA: TGTGCCAGCAGCCAAGGATATGGCTACACCTTC. It is translated as CASSQGYGYTF.

The chain joins TRBV29-1 to TRBJ2-4; possible D gene TRBD1, 6 bases. Trimming stripped 6 bases from V and 9 bases from J, with 15 bases between. CDR3 length: 12 residues. The V gene's germline CDR1 is SQVTM and CDR2 ANQGSEA. The CDR3 bases are TGCAGCGTACAGGGCCTTGAGGGCATTCAGTACTTC. Encoded protein: CSVQGLEGIQYF.

The chain is built from TRBV7-9 and TRBJ1-1; TRBD1 matches at 12 bases. CDR1 and CDR2 (germline): SEHNR, FQNEAQ (reference sequence). This CDR3 is 16 amino acids long. V lost 5 bases, J lost 4 bases, and 8 bases stayed unmatched. The CDR3 loop is CASSVGTGGFGTEAFF. The CDR3 bases are TGTGCCAGCAGCGTCGGGACAGGGGGCTTTGGCACTGAAGCTTTCTTT.

The chain employs TRBV6-6 and TRBJ2-7; D is uncertain. Trimming removed 6 bases from V and 0 bases from J, with 12 bases in between. Germline V gene data show CDR1 as MNHNY and CDR2 as SVGAGI (reference sequence). The CDR3 runs to 14 residues. CDR3 DNA: TGTGCCAGCAGCCCCTCCCGAGGCTCCTACGAGCAGTACTTC. It translates to CASSPSRGSYEQYF.

A word on this clone: Other DNA sequences in this sample translate to the same CDR3. The chain couples TRBV5-8 to TRBJ2-1; 10 bases align to TRBD2. Germline CDR1 and CDR2: SGHTS and YDEGEE. The trim removed 2 bases at V and 2 bases at J, leaving 1 base unmatched. The CDR3 covers 15 residues. CDR3 loop: CASSLTSGTYNEQFF. CDR3 DNA sequence: TGTGCCAGCAGCTTAACTAGCGGGACCTACAATGAGCAGTTCTTC. The complete variable domain, with remaining parts taken from reference TRBV5-8 and TRBJ2-1, reads EAGVTQSPTHLIKTRGQQATLRCSPISGHTSVYWYQQALGLGLQFLLWYDEGEERNRGNFPPRFSGRQFPNYSSELNVNALELEDSALYLCASSLTSGTYNEQFFGPGTRLTVL.

CDR3: CASSAERFAYGYTF. The DNA of the CDR3 is TGTGCCAGCAGCGCCGAGAGGTTCGCCTATGGCTACACCTTC. This chain uses TRBV9 with TRBJ1-2, with D unresolved. CDR3 size: 14 residues. The V end was cut by 3 bases, the J end by 4 bases, with 13 bases between. Germline values: CDR1 SGDLS, CDR2 YYNGEE.

The rearrangement uses TRBV18 and TRBJ2-3, with unresolved D. The CDR3 has 12 residues. Germline lookup yields CDR1 KGHSH and CDR2 LQKENI. Trimming took off 1 base at V and 6 bases at J, with 5 bases between the two ends. The CDR3, as DNA: TGTGCCAGCTCACCACTCGGGGATACGCAGTATTTT. The encoded protein is CASSPLGDTQYF.

The rearrangement links TRBV15 to TRBJ2-1; D possibly corresponds to TRBD1 (7 bases). Trimming cost V 1 base and J 12 bases, with 13 bases left between them. This CDR3 is built from 13 residues. Germline values: CDR1 LNHNV, CDR2 YYDKDF (reference sequence). The CDR3 is CATSRGRGERQFF. CDR3 nucleotide sequence: TGTGCCACCAGCAGAGGCAGGGGGGAGAGGCAGTTCTTC.

J is TRBJ2-7 and V is TRBV19; TRBD1 might be the D (6 bases). CDR3 length: 15 amino acids. In germline, CDR1 is LNHDA, CDR2 SQIVND (reference sequence). Between the trimmed V and J ends, which lost 5 bases and 0 bases, there was a span of 14 bases. The CDR3 region has the DNA TGTGCCAGTAGTGCTGGGACACCTAGCTCCTACGAGCAGTACTTC. Protein product: CASSAGTPSSYEQYF.

The gene calls are TRBV10-3 and TRBJ2-1; the match to TRBD1 covers 11 bases. This CDR3 spans 16 amino acids. The V gene end was trimmed by 6 bases and the J gene end by 1 base; junction bases not matched to a gene: 5. Per germline, CDR1 ENHRY and CDR2 SYGVKD. The CDR3 nucleotides read TGTGCCATCAGACCCGGGACAGGGGGTTCCTACAATGAGCAGTTCTTC. It specifies CAIRPGTGGSYNEQFF.

This clone was observed a handful of times. The rearrangement links TRBV7-2 to TRBJ2-3, with 10 bases aligning to TRBD2. This CDR3 comprises 18 residues. CDR1 is SGHTA and CDR2 is FQGNSA in the germline V gene. V was pared by 1 base and J by 2 bases, with 9 bases of the junction left unmatched. Here the CDR3 reads CASSLDGTSETFTDTQYF. DNA for the CDR3: TGTGCCAGCAGCTTAGACGGGACTAGCGAGACTTTCACAGATACGCAGTATTTT.

The chain links TRBV6-5 to TRBJ1-1; the D gene is possibly TRBD1 (6 bases). Trimming removed 6 bases at V and 4 bases at J, with 12 bases between. The CDR3 is made up of 13 amino acids. The germline V gene has CDR1 MNHEY and CDR2 SVGAGI. The CDR3 coding sequence is TGTGCCAGCAGACAAGGACAGATCACTGAAGCTTTCTTT. Translated, it gives CASRQGQITEAFF.

The chain recombines TRBV7-3 with TRBJ2-3; perhaps TRBD2 as D (6 bases). The germline CDR1 and CDR2 sequences are SGHTA and FQGTGA. Deletions cut 2 bases from V and 3 bases from J, with 15 bases between. The CDR3 loop spans 16 amino acids. The CDR3 sequence is CASSLGARGPTDTQYF. As DNA, the CDR3 is TGTGCCAGCAGCTTAGGGGCGCGGGGTCCAACAGATACGCAGTATTTT.

V and J are TRBV5-6 and TRBJ2-1; 10 bases fit TRBD1. The CDR3 is made up of 15 amino acids. Germline CDR1 is SGHDT and CDR2 is YYEEEE. The V segment lost 6 bases and the J segment 4 bases; nucleotides outside the gene matches: 7. The CDR3 region is CASISGTGVYNEQFF. The CDR3 nucleotides read TGTGCCAGCATCTCGGGGACAGGGGTATACAATGAGCAGTTCTTC.

CDR3 in amino acids: CASSGLGGLAYEQYF. In DNA form, the CDR3 reads TGTGCCAGCAGTGGATTAGGGGGACTAGCATACGAGCAGTACTTC. The chain is built from TRBV25-1 and TRBJ2-7; 9 nucleotides match TRBD2. V was pared by 4 bases and J by 4 bases, with 8 bases of the junction left unmatched. CDR1 and CDR2 from the germline V gene are MGHDK and SYGVNS. The CDR3 covers 15 residues.

This chain uses TRBV7-9 with TRBJ1-5; 10 bases map to TRBD1. The CDR3 runs to 17 residues. CDR1 is SEHNR and CDR2 is FQNEAQ in the germline V gene (reference sequence). Trimming at V came to 5 bases and at J to 5 bases, leaving 12 bases not matched to a gene. This CDR3 is CASSPGTGVYLDQPQHF. CDR3 nucleotides: TGTGCCAGCAGCCCCGGGACAGGGGTTTACTTGGATCAGCCCCAGCATTTT.

The J gene is TRBJ2-4, the V gene TRBV19, with TRBD1 identical over 12 bases. This CDR3 comprises 18 residues. Germline V CDR1 and CDR2: LNHDA, SQIVND (reference sequence). Unmatched junction bases numbered 9, after V lost 3 bases and J lost 3 bases. The chain's CDR3 is CASSIPGQGAGVKNIQYF. CDR3 bases: TGTGCCAGTAGTATCCCGGGACAGGGGGCGGGGGTCAAAAACATTCAGTACTTC.

The chain employs TRBV27 and TRBJ1-2; 12 bases agree with TRBD1. Per germline, CDR1 MNHEY and CDR2 SMNVEV (reference sequence). V was pared by 8 bases and J by 7 bases, with 17 bases of the junction left unmatched. CDR3 length: 17 residues. The CDR3 nucleotides are TGTGCCAGCCGTCCCGGGACAGGGGGCAATCTCTTCTTTGGCTACACCTTC. This gives the protein CASRPGTGGNLFFGYTF.

The chain combines TRBV18 with TRBJ2-3, with 10 nucleotides matching TRBD2. The CDR3 spans 16 residues. J lost 2 bases, V lost 1 base, and 3 bases had no gene match. CDR1 and CDR2 from the germline V gene are KGHSH and LQKENI. The chain's CDR3 is CASSPLTSGFTDTQYF. CDR3 bases: TGTGCCAGCTCACCACTGACTAGCGGGTTCACAGATACGCAGTATTTT.

This chain connects TRBV14 to TRBJ2-2; 8 nucleotides match TRBD2. CDR1 is SGHDN and CDR2 is FVKESK in the germline V gene. V was clipped by 4 bases and J by 3 bases; unmatched bases: 4. The CDR3 length is 15 residues. The DNA for the CDR3 is TGTGCCAGCAGCCCTTCTAGCGGGCACACCGGGGAGCTGTTTTTT. Its translation: CASSPSSGHTGELFF. Full variable domain (remainder filled in from reference TRBV14 and TRBJ2-2): EAGVTQFPSHSVIEKGQTVTLRCDPISGHDNLYWYRRVMGKEIKFLLHFVKESKQDESGMPNNRFLAERTGGTYSTLKVQPAELEDSGVYFCASSPSSGHTGELFFGEGSRLTVL.

This chain uses TRBV7-6 with TRBJ1-1; a possible D gene is TRBD1 (6 bases). V was trimmed by 2 bases and J by 4 bases, leaving 11 bases between them. The CDR3 contains 14 residues. Germline CDR1 is SGHVS and CDR2 is FNYEAQ. The CDR3: CASSLTGLGTEAFF. As DNA, the CDR3 is TGTGCCAGCAGCTTAACAGGGTTGGGCACTGAAGCTTTCTTT.

The rearrangement joins TRBV7-2 to TRBJ2-7; D perhaps matches TRBD1 (6 bases). Germline V gene lookup returns CDR1 SGHTA and CDR2 FQGNSA. V dropped 7 bases and J dropped 3 bases, with 10 bases sitting between them. The length of the CDR3 is 12 residues. CDR3 nucleotides: TGTGCCAGCACTGAACAGGGCTACGAGCAGTACTTC. Its protein is CASTEQGYEQYF.

The chain links TRBV29-1 to TRBJ2-3; TRBD2 matches 10 bases. The CDR3 has 16 residues. Trimming removed 4 bases from V and 5 bases from J; junction bases left unmatched: 12. Germline V gives CDR1 SQVTM, CDR2 ANQGSEA. CDR3 nucleotide sequence: TGCAGCGTTGGTCCCCCTGGGGGACTAGCGTTAGATACGCAGTATTTT. Protein: CSVGPPGGLALDTQYF.